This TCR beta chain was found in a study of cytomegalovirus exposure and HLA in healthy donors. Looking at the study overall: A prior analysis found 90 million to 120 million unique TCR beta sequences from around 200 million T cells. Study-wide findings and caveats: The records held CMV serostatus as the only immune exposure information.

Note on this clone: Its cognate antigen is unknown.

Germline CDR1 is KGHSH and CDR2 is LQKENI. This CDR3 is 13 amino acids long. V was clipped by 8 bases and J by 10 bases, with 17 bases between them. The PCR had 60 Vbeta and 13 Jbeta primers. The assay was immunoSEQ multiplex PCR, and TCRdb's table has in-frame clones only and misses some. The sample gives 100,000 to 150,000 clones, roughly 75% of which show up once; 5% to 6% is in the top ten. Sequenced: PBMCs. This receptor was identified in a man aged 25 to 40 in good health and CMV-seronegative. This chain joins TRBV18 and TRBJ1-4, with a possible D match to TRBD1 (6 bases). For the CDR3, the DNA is TGTGCCAGCCTACAGGGCCGGGGGGCAAAACTGTTTTTT. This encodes CASLQGRGAKLFF.